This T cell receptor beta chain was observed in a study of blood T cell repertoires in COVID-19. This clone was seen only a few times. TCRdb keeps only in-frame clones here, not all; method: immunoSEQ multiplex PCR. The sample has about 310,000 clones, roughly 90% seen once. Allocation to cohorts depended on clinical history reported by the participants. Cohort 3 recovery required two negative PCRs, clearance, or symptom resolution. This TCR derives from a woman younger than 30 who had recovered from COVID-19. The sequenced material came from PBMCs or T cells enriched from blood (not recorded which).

The CDR3 loop is CASSPIRDRDYEQYF. Written as DNA, the CDR3 is TGTGCCAGCAGCCCGATCCGGGACAGGGACTACGAGCAGTACTTC. The J gene is TRBJ2-7, the V gene TRBV7-6; TRBD1 agrees at 9 bases. Trimming cost V 5 bases and J 3 bases; bases outside gene matches: 8. Germline assignment: CDR1 SGHVS and CDR2 FNYEAQ. The CDR3 is 15 amino acids.